The 8 T cell receptor beta chains below all came from one sample that was sequenced in a study of T cell responses to AZD1222 COVID-19 vaccine. Clones were sequenced by immunoSEQ multiplex PCR, and TCRdb holds only the in-frame ones, with some missing. The data hold about 130,000 clones, with approximately 90% observed a single time. The sequenced sample was peripheral blood, obtained 28 days after the second AZD1222 dose. These receptors were obtained from an adult who received the AZD1222 COVID-19 vaccine.

The chain employs TRBV25-1 and TRBJ1-1; D gene unclear. Trimming took off 8 bases at V and 5 bases at J, with 12 bases between the two ends. This CDR3 has 12 amino acids. Per the germline V gene, CDR1 is MGHDK and CDR2 is SYGVNS. The chain's CDR3 is CASAGLRTEAFF. CDR3 nucleotides: TGTGCCAGCGCGGGTTTAAGGACTGAAGCTTTCTTT.

The chain has TRBV10-2 and TRBJ2-2; D unresolved. Trimming took off 7 bases at V and 6 bases at J, with 15 bases between the two ends. The CDR3 is made up of 14 amino acids. Germline V lookup: CDR1 WSHSY, CDR2 SAAADI. CDR3 sequence (DNA): TGCGCCAGCATGTCAGGCCAATTTTCCGGGGAGCTGTTTTTT. It translates to CASMSGQFSGELFF.

V is TRBV10-2 and J is TRBJ1-4; tentative D call: TRBD1 (5 bases). The V gene lost 0 bases and the J gene lost 11 bases, with 16 bases spanning the gap. The CDR3 covers 15 residues. Germline-derived CDR1 and CDR2 are WSHSY and SAAADI. CDR3 bases: TGCGCCAGCAGTGAGTCGGGGGGACCCGGCATGAAACTGTTTTTT. Translated, it gives CASSESGGPGMKLFF.

The chain links TRBV7-2 to TRBJ1-2, with D unclear. Trimming shortened V by 3 bases and J by 8 bases, and 16 bases separated the two germline ends. The CDR3 extends over 14 amino acids. Germline-derived CDR1 and CDR2 are SGHTA and FQGNSA. In DNA, the CDR3 is TGTGCCAGCAGCTTTAGTGCAGCCTCGGGAGGCTACACCTTC. Protein: CASSFSAASGGYTF.

This chain joins TRBV4-1 and TRBJ1-2, with 8 bases identical to TRBD1. CDR3 length: 16 residues. The germline CDR1 and CDR2 sequences are MGHRA and YSYEKL. Germline trimming cut 3 bases from V and 6 bases from J; bases unmatched to any gene: 12. The CDR3 sequence: CASSHIDRGAGNGYTF. Written as DNA, the CDR3 is TGCGCCAGCAGCCATATCGACAGGGGCGCAGGGAATGGCTACACCTTC.

The J gene is TRBJ1-1, the V gene TRBV6-1, with D hard to call. Deletions cut 2 bases from V and 1 base from J, with 8 bases between. This CDR3 comprises 14 residues. Germline-derived CDR1 and CDR2 are MNHNS and SASEGT. This CDR3 reads CASSEKPRNTEAFF. The CDR3 bases are TGTGCCAGCAGTGAAAAGCCTAGGAACACTGAAGCTTTCTTT.

The chain is built from TRBV5-1 and TRBJ2-5, with D maybe TRBD1 (5 bases). V lost 0 bases to trimming and J lost 1 base, with 13 bases between them. This CDR3 spans 16 amino acids. Germline V lookup: CDR1 SGHRS, CDR2 YFSETQ. CDR3 DNA: TGCGCCAGCAGCTTGGCACCGACAGAGAGCCAAGAGACCCAGTACTTC. It specifies CASSLAPTESQETQYF.

This chain joins TRBV19 and TRBJ1-2, with 9 bases identical to TRBD1. Per the germline V gene, CDR1 is LNHDA and CDR2 is SQIVND (reference sequence). The CDR3 totals 14 residues. V dropped 6 bases and J dropped 4; count of bases not matched to a gene: 6. The CDR3 nucleotides read TGTGCCAGTAGGCCGGGACAGGGCGTCTATGGCTACACCTTC. The encoded protein is CASRPGQGVYGYTF.